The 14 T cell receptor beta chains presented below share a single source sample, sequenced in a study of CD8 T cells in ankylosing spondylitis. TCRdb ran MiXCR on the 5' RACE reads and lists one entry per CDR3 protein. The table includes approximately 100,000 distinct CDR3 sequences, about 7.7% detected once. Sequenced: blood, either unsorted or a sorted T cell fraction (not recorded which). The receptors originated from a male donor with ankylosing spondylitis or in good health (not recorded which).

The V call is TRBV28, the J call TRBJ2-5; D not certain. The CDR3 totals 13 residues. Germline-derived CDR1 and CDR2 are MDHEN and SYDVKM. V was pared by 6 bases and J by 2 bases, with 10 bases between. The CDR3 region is CASRSDEQETQYF. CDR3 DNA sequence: TGTGCCAGCAGAAGCGACGAGCAAGAGACCCAGTACTTC.

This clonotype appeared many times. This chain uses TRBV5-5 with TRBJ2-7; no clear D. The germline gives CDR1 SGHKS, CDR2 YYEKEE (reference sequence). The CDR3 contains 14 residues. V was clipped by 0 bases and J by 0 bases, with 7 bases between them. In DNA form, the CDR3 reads TGTGCCAGCAGCTTGGTTAGTTACTCCTACGAGCAGTACTTC. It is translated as CASSLVSYSYEQYF.

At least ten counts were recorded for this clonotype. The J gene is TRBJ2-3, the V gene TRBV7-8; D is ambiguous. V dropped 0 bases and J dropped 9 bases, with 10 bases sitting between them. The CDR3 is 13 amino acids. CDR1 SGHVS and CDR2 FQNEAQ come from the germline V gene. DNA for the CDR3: TGTGCCAGCAGCTTAGCGCACGGGTACACGCAGTATTTT. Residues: CASSLAHGYTQYF.

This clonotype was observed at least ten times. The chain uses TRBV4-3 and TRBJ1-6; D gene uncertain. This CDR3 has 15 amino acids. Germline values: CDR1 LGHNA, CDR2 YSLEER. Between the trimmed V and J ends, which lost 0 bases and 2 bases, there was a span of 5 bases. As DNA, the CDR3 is TGCGCCAGCAGCCAAGAACCAGCCTATAATTCACCCCTCCACTTT. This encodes CASSQEPAYNSPLHF.

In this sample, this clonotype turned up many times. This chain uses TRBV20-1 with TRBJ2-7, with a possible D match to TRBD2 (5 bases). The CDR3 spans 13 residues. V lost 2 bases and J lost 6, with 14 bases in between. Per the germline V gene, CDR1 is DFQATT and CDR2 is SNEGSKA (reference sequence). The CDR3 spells CSARSGVRVEQYF. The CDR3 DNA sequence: TGCAGTGCTAGATCCGGAGTGCGGGTCGAGCAGTACTTC.

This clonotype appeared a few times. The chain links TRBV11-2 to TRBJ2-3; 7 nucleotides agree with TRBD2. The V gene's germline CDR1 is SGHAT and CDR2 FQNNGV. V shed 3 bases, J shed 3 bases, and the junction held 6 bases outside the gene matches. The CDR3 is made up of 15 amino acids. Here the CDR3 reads CASSFGTILTDTQYF. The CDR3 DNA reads TGTGCCAGCAGCTTCGGGACTATTTTGACAGATACGCAGTATTTT. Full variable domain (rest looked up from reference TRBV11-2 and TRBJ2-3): EAGVAQSPRYKIIEKRQSVAFWCNPISGHATLYWYQQILGQGPKLLIQFQNNGVVDDSQLPKDRFSAERLKGVDSTLKIQPAKLEDSAVYLCASSFGTILTDTQYFGPGTRLTVL.

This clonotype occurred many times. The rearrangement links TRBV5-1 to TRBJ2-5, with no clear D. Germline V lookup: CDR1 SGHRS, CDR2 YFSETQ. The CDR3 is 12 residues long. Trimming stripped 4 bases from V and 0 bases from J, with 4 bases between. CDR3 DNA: TGCGCCAGCAGCATAGACCAAGAGACCCAGTACTTC. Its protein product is CASSIDQETQYF.

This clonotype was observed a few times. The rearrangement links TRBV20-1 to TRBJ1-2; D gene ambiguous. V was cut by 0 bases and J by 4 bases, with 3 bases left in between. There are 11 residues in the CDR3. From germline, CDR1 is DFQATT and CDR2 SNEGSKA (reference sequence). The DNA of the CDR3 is TGCAGTGCTAGAGAACTCTATGGCTACACCTTC. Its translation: CSARELYGYTF.

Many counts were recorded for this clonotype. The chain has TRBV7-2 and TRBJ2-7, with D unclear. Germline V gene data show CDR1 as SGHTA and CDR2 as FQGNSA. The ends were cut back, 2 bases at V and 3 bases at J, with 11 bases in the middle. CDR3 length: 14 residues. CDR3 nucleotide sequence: TGTGCCAGCAGCTTACAGACGAGTTACTACGAGCAGTACTTC. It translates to CASSLQTSYYEQYF.

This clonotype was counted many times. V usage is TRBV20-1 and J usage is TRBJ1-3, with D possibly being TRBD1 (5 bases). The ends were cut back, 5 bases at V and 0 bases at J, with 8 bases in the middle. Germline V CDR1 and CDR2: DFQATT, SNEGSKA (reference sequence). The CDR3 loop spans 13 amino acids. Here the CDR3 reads CSASGTSGNTIYF. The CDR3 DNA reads TGCAGTGCTTCAGGGACCTCTGGAAACACCATATATTTT.

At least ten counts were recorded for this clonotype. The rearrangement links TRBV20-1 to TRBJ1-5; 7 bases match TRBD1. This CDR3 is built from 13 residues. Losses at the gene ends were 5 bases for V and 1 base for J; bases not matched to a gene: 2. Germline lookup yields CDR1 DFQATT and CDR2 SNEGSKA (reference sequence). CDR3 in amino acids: CSAPRGSNQPQHF. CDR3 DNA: TGCAGTGCTCCCAGGGGGAGCAATCAGCCCCAGCATTTT.

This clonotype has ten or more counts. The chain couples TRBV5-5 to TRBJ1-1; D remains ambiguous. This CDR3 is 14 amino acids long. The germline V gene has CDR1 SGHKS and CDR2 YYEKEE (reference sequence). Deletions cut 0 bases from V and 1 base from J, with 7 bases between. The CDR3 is CASSLGQRNTEAFF. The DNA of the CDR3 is TGTGCCAGCAGCTTGGGGCAAAGGAACACTGAAGCTTTCTTT. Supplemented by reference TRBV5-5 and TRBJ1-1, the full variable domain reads DAGVTQSPTHLIKTRGQQVTLRCSPISGHKSVSWYQQVLGQGPQFIFQYYEKEERGRGNFPDRFSARQFPNYSSELNVNALLLGDSALYLCASSLGQRNTEAFFGQGTRLTVV.

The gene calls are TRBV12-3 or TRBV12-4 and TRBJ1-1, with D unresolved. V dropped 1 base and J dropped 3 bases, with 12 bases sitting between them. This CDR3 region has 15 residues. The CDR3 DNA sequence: TGTGCCAGCAGTTTAGAAGGATCCCCGGACACTGAAGCTTTCTTT. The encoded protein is CASSLEGSPDTEAFF.

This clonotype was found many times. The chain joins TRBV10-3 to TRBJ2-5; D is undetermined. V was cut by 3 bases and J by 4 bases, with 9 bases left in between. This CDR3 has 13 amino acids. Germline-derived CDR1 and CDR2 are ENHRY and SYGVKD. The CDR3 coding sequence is TGTGCCATCAGTGACAGGATGGGAGAGACCCAGTACTTC. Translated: CAISDRMGETQYF.